Listed below are T cell receptor beta chains from one sample, sequenced in a study of cytomegalovirus exposure and HLA in healthy donors. Assay: immunoSEQ multiplex PCR; the TCRdb copy retains only in-frame clones and omits some. The sample includes over 95,000 clones, roughly 72% seen only once; the top ten take about 4%. Sequencing was performed on PBMCs. These receptors were taken from a woman in her thirties or forties in good health and CMV-seropositive. The CDR3 runs from the conserved cysteine through the conserved F or W.

j_call v_call cdr3_length cdr3_aa
TRBJ1-1 TRBV7-9 14 CASSRHGGSAEAFF
TRBJ1-3 TRBV4-3 16 CASSQDLGRPGNTIYF
TRBJ1-3 TRBV27 17 CASSPLGQGKIGNTIYF
TRBJ2-7 TRBV7-8 15 CASSSGLAGIYEQYF
TRBJ1-5 TRBV7-8 13 CASSGTGNQPQHF
TRBJ2-1 TRBV18 15 CASSPKWGGDNEQFF
TRBJ2-2 TRBV30 13 CAGSSGRTGELFF
TRBJ2-7 TRBV7-2 15 CASSSGDKLVYEQYF
TRBJ2-5 TRBV2 16 CASSELVSGGAETQYF
TRBJ1-2 TRBV6-5 15 CASSRQGSANYGYTF
TRBJ1-1 TRBV30 10 CAWSGGEAFF
TRBJ2-5 TRBV11-2 17 CASSYEGGLTHQETQYF
TRBJ1-1 TRBV30 15 CAWSDPWQGRPEAFF
TRBJ1-3 TRBV19 17 CASSVYAGTGSGNTIYF
TRBJ1-2 TRBV18 16 CASSPLDRPSNYGYTF
TRBJ2-5 TRBV12-5 18 CASGFLSGLAGEDETQYF
TRBJ2-5 TRBV6-1 14 CASRKTGGGETQYF
TRBJ2-7 TRBV19 12 CASTDRWDEQYF
TRBJ2-3 TRBV5-1 14 CASSLAGTADTQYF
TRBJ1-1 TRBV5-1 15 CASSLARQGKTEAFF
TRBJ1-3 TRBV15 16 CATSRVSGGSGNTIYF
TRBJ1-3 TRBV2 15 CASSAPGQGWNTIYF
TRBJ2-5 TRBV7-6 15 CASSQLAGAGETQYF
TRBJ1-1 TRBV5-4 14 CASSLQGLYTEAFF
TRBJ1-2 TRBV30 14 CAWSDSTGAYGYTF
TRBJ2-7 TRBV6-1 14 CASSADRWSYEQYF
TRBJ2-7 TRBV6-1 14 CASSVVGGTYEQYF
NA TRBV19 13 CASSEGARDEQYF